This T cell receptor (beta chain) was captured by sequencing in a study of T cell responses to AZD1222 COVID-19 vaccine. About the research overall: Second-dose intervals of approximately 4 or approximately 12 weeks were pooled.

TCRdb keeps only in-frame clones here, not all; method: immunoSEQ multiplex PCR. The sample yields around 100,000 clones, about 87% seen once. The CDR3 consists of 16 residues. Germline V lookup: CDR1 SEHNR, CDR2 FQNEAQ (reference sequence). V was pared by 1 base and J by 10 bases, with 22 bases between. The sample was peripheral blood, taken on day 0 of AZD1222 vaccination. This sequence was found in an adult in good health. V usage is TRBV7-9 and J usage is TRBJ1-1; D unresolved. CDR3: CASSLGVAGGGEGAFF. CDR3 DNA: TGTGCCAGCAGCTTAGGGGTGGCGGGCGGCGGGGAAGGAGCTTTCTTT.